These 21 T cell receptor beta chains share one sample of origin, sequenced in a study of blood T cells in healthy people across ages. The authors ran a second PCR of about 7 to 12 cycles using a sample-barcoded 5' primer and a J-beta primer mix. TCRdb analysed the 5' RACE reads with MiXCR anew, one entry per CDR3 protein. The data show 910,000 or so distinct CDR3 sequences, 45% to 60% seen once. Material for sequencing was blood. These receptors all come from a woman aged 60-70 years in good health.

CDR3 amino acids: CASSPADEQYF. In nucleotides, the CDR3 is TGTGCCAGCAGCCCGGCCGACGAGCAGTACTTC. V is TRBV11-2 and J is TRBJ2-7; D gene unclear. Deletions cut 5 bases from V and 5 bases from J, with 7 bases between. This CDR3 is 11 amino acids long. Germline CDR1 is SGHAT and CDR2 is FQNNGV.

This clonotype was observed a handful of times. The V and J genes are TRBV5-1 and TRBJ2-1; 9 nucleotides match TRBD2. Germline trimming cut 6 bases from V and 4 bases from J; bases unmatched to any gene: 11. Looked up from germline, CDR1 is SGHRS and CDR2 is YFSETQ. This CDR3 has 16 residues. The CDR3 here is CASKLAGANIYNEQFF. The CDR3 DNA sequence: TGCGCCAGCAAATTAGCGGGGGCCAATATTTACAATGAGCAGTTCTTC.

This clonotype has ten or more counts. This rearrangement joins TRBV2 to TRBJ2-1; 7 positions match TRBD2. CDR1 and CDR2 (germline): SNHLY, FYNNEI. With V trimmed by 4 bases and J by 10 bases, 4 bases remained unmatched. The CDR3 length is 12 residues. CDR3 loop: CASSAAGPEQFF. DNA of the CDR3: TGTGCCAGCAGTGCAGCGGGACCCGAGCAGTTCTTC.

This clonotype was found a few times. The V call is TRBV29-1, the J call TRBJ2-3; maybe TRBD1 (5 bases). The CDR3 spans 12 residues. Trimming left V 4 bases short and J 5 bases short, with 10 bases between. Per the germline V gene, CDR1 is SQVTM and CDR2 is ANQGSEA. The CDR3 nucleotides read TGCAGCGTTGTGAGTAGGGGAGATACGCAGTATTTT. The encoded protein is CSVVSRGDTQYF.

The rearrangement uses TRBV28 and TRBJ2-3, with 8 bases aligning to TRBD1. From germline, CDR1 is MDHEN and CDR2 SYDVKM. This CDR3 comprises 14 residues. The J segment lost 2 bases and the V segment lost 7 bases, leaving 5 bases of the junction unmatched. CDR3 loop: CASTDRAITDTQYF. CDR3 DNA: TGTGCCAGCACGGACAGGGCCATCACAGATACGCAGTATTTT.

The J gene is TRBJ2-2, the V gene TRBV11-1; D is unresolved. Germline values: CDR1 SGHAT, CDR2 FQDESV (reference sequence). Between the trimmed V and J ends, which lost 2 bases and 5 bases, there was a span of 12 bases. The CDR3 runs 15 residues. The CDR3 is CASSLNPTFTGELFF. CDR3 DNA: TGTGCCAGCAGCTTAAACCCGACCTTTACCGGGGAGCTGTTTTTT. Full variable domain (remainder filled in from reference TRBV11-1 and TRBJ2-2): EAEVAQSPRYKITEKSQAVAFWCDPISGHATLYWYRQILGQGPELLVQFQDESVVDDSQLPKDRFSAERLKGVDSTLKIQPAELGDSAMYLCASSLNPTFTGELFFGEGSRLTVL.

The V gene is TRBV12-3 or TRBV12-4, the J gene TRBJ2-2, with unresolved D. With 5 bases removed from V and 7 bases from J, the gap between germline ends came to 14 bases. This CDR3 region has 14 residues. This CDR3 reads CASSPDGRNGELFF. DNA of the CDR3: TGTGCCAGCAGTCCCGACGGGCGCAACGGGGAGCTGTTTTTT.

The chain has TRBV20-1 and TRBJ2-3; 10 nucleotides match TRBD2. The germline V gene encodes CDR1 DFQATT and CDR2 SNEGSKA (reference sequence). The length of the CDR3 is 15 residues. Trimming took 2 bases from V and 1 from J; bases not matched to a gene: 3. The CDR3 region has the DNA TGCAGTGCTAGAACCGGGACTAGCGGCACAGATACGCAGTATTTT. It codes for CSARTGTSGTDTQYF.

There are many counts of this clonotype. The chain employs TRBV10-2 and TRBJ2-7; 7 bases line up with TRBD2. V shed 6 bases, J shed 3 bases, and the junction held 11 bases outside the gene matches. The CDR3 extends over 15 amino acids. Germline values: CDR1 WSHSY, CDR2 SAAADI. CDR3 sequence (DNA): TGCGCCAGCAGACAAGCCGGGGGAGGGAGCTACGAGCAGTACTTC. It specifies CASRQAGGGSYEQYF.

J is TRBJ2-7 and V is TRBV10-3; D may correspond to TRBD1 or TRBD2 (5 bases each). V was shortened by 6 bases and J by 2 bases, with 14 bases between the two germline ends. This CDR3 spans 14 amino acids. Per the germline V gene, CDR1 is ENHRY and CDR2 is SYGVKD. CDR3 amino acids: CAIRPGPNAYEQYF. In DNA, the CDR3 is TGTGCCATCAGACCGGGACCCAATGCCTACGAGCAGTACTTC.

This clonotype has just a few counts. The chain carries TRBV6-6 and TRBJ2-2; D may match TRBD1 or TRBD2 (5 bases each). The V gene lost 7 bases and the J gene lost 0 bases, with 12 bases spanning the gap. Germline lookup yields CDR1 MNHNY and CDR2 SVGAGI (reference sequence). The CDR3 has 15 residues. In nucleotides, the CDR3 is TGTGCCAGCAAACCCGGGACGGCGAACACCGGGGAGCTGTTTTTT. Its protein product is CASKPGTANTGELFF.

This chain links TRBV18 with TRBJ2-1; 7 bases match TRBD1. The CDR3 consists of 13 residues. The V gene end was trimmed by 4 bases and the J gene end by 7 bases; junction bases not matched to a gene: 4. From germline, CDR1 is KGHSH and CDR2 LQKENI. The CDR3 DNA is TGTGCCAGCTCACGATCACAGGGGAATGAGCAGTTCTTC. Amino acids: CASSRSQGNEQFF.

This clonotype was counted only a few times. This chain joins TRBV5-5 and TRBJ2-1; D gene uncertain. Per the germline V gene, CDR1 is SGHKS and CDR2 is YYEKEE (reference sequence). V was clipped by 2 bases and J by 0 bases, with 9 bases between them. The CDR3 length is 15 residues. As DNA, the CDR3 is TGTGCCAGCAGCTTTGTCACCATCTCCTACAATGAGCAGTTCTTC. It specifies CASSFVTISYNEQFF.

This sequence joins TRBV6-5 and TRBJ2-7, with 8 nucleotides matching TRBD2. There are 15 residues in the CDR3. V lost 0 bases and J lost 4; bases outside the gene matches: 5. Germline V CDR1 and CDR2: MNHEY, SVGAGI. CDR3: CASSYSVSSGYEQYF. The CDR3 nucleotides read TGTGCCAGCAGTTACTCGGTCTCTAGCGGGTACGAGCAGTACTTC.

The chain combines TRBV2 with TRBJ2-7; no clear D gene. The germline gives CDR1 SNHLY, CDR2 FYNNEI. Trimming removed 6 bases at V and 1 base at J, with 10 bases between. The CDR3 runs 13 residues. The CDR3 DNA is TGTGCCAGCAGGACCCAGTATTCCTACGAGCAGTACTTC. Translating it yields CASRTQYSYEQYF. Looking up the rest from reference TRBV2 and TRBJ2-7 gives the full variable domain: EPEVTQTPSHQVTQMGQEVILRCVPISNHLYFYWYRQILGQKVEFLVSFYNNEISEKSEIFDDQFSVERPDGSNFTLKIRSTKLEDSAMYFCASRTQYSYEQYFGPGTRLTVT.

The chain employs TRBV6-5 and TRBJ1-6, with 7 positions matching TRBD1. The germline V gene encodes CDR1 MNHEY and CDR2 SVGAGI. CDR3 length: 14 residues. V lost 4 bases, J lost 6 bases, and 3 bases stayed unmatched. The CDR3 DNA reads TGTGCCAGCAGTTGGGGACAGACTAATTCACCCCTCCACTTT. It is translated as CASSWGQTNSPLHF.

The chain carries TRBV7-9 and TRBJ2-6; D gene ambiguous. The V and J ends lost 8 bases and 0 bases respectively, with 14 bases between them. The CDR3 runs to 16 residues. The germline gives CDR1 SEHNR, CDR2 FQNEAQ (reference sequence). CDR3: CASPKVPGSGANVLTF. As DNA, the CDR3 is TGTGCCAGCCCCAAGGTGCCTGGCTCTGGGGCCAACGTCCTGACTTTC.

This clonotype came up a few times. The CDR3 protein is CASSQTGASNEQFF. The DNA of the CDR3 is TGCGCCAGCAGCCAAACGGGAGCCTCCAATGAGCAGTTCTTC. The V gene is TRBV4-1, the J gene TRBJ2-1; D might be TRBD2 (6 bases). Looked up from germline, CDR1 is MGHRA and CDR2 is YSYEKL. Trimming pared 2 bases from V and 6 bases from J, leaving 11 bases between. This CDR3 has 14 amino acids.

The rearrangement uses TRBV12-3 or TRBV12-4 and TRBJ2-3; 12 bases are shared with TRBD1. V gave up 0 bases and J gave up 5 bases; unmatched junction bases: 3. The CDR3 runs 16 residues. The chain's CDR3 is CASSLAGQGAGDTQYF. CDR3 DNA: TGTGCCAGCAGTTTAGCGGGACAGGGGGCTGGAGATACGCAGTATTTT.

This rearrangement joins TRBV11-2 to TRBJ1-2; 8 nucleotides align to TRBD1. J lost 1 base, V lost 5 bases, and 15 bases had no gene match. Germline CDR1 reads SGHAT; CDR2 reads FQNNGV. The CDR3 contains 18 residues. The CDR3 nucleotides are TGTGCCAGCAGCCCTATCCCCTTCGTGGGACAGGTTAACTATGGCTACACCTTC. Translation: CASSPIPFVGQVNYGYTF.

There are a few counts of this clonotype. The chain carries TRBV6-5 and TRBJ2-7, with unresolved D. V lost 9 bases, J lost 2 bases, and 20 bases lay in between. The CDR3 covers 15 residues. CDR1 MNHEY and CDR2 SVGAGI come from the germline V gene. This CDR3 reads CASLSLSKGPYEQYF. In DNA form, the CDR3 reads TGTGCCAGTCTTAGTCTTTCGAAAGGGCCCTACGAGCAGTACTTC.